Listed below are T cell receptor beta chains from one sample, sequenced in a study of breast tumors, draining lymph nodes, adjacent tissues. TCRdb recomputed calls from the multiplex PCR reads with MiXCR, one row per CDR3 protein. The sample consists of 65,000 to 80,000 distinct CDR3 sequences, around 20% of them appearing once. The sequencing input was axillary lymph node tissue. The source of these receptors is a female donor with breast cancer. Some clones in this sample may be carry-over from other donors' samples. CDR3s include the opening cysteine and the closing phenylalanine or tryptophan. D genes are given only for firm matches. Clone size appears in some rows only: once, few, many, or a class for an expanded clone.

TRBV6-2/TRBV6-3	many	TRBJ2-7	TRBD1	TGTGCCAGCAGTTACTCCTTTCCAGGGGGCGCGGGCTACGAGCAGTACTTC	CASSYSFPGGAGYEQYF
TRBV28	few	TRBJ1-2	.	TGTGCCAGCGGGGTGTTACGCTATGGCTACACCTTC	CASGVLRYGYTF
TRBV19	many	TRBJ2-5	TRBD1	TGTGCCAGTAGTTCATTGGGACAGGGGGGCGAGACCCAGTACTTC	CASSSLGQGGETQYF
TRBV20-1	many	TRBJ2-1	TRBD1	TGCAGTGCTAGCGGACAGGGGGCTGATGAGCAGTTCTTC	CSASGQGADEQFF
TRBV20-1	many	TRBJ2-7	.	TGCAGTGCTAGAGATCTGTTGGGCCGACGCTACGAGCAGTACTTC	CSARDLLGRRYEQYF
TRBV11-1	many	TRBJ2-7	TRBD1	TGTGCCAGCAGCCCCCAAACGGGGACAGGGAGAGAGCAGTACTTC	CASSPQTGTGREQYF
TRBV12-3/TRBV12-4	many	TRBJ2-1	TRBD1	TGTGCCAGCAAAAAACGGACAGGGTCCTACAATGAGCAGTTCTTC	CASKKRTGSYNEQFF
TRBV20-1	many	TRBJ2-3	.	TGCAGTGCTAGAGATCTGTATGATCCTCCGGGTGGGGCTACGCAGTATTTT	CSARDLYDPPGGATQYF
TRBV5-1	many	TRBJ2-7	TRBD1	TGCGCCAGCAGCTCTAGGACAGGGGCCCACGAGCAGTACTTC	CASSSRTGAHEQYF
TRBV18	few	TRBJ2-5	.	TGTGCCAGCTCACCATTTGAAAGGGGGGAGACCCAGTACTTC	CASSPFERGETQYF
TRBV7-9	many	TRBJ2-3	TRBD2	TGTGCCAGCAGCCCAAAGGGACTAGCGGGGGACGCAGATACGCAGTATTTT	CASSPKGLAGDADTQYF
TRBV24-1	.	TRBJ2-7	TRBD1	TGTGCCACCAAATGGGACAGGGCAAACGAGCAGTACTTC	CATKWDRANEQYF
TRBV30	many	TRBJ2-7	.	TGTGCCTGGACAGGGGAGCTCTCCTACGAGCAGTACTTC	CAWTGELSYEQYF
TRBV5-1	many	TRBJ2-7	TRBD2	TGCGCCAGCAGCGCTGGGTCTAGCGGGAGAACCTACGAGCAGTACTTC	CASSAGSSGRTYEQYF